This T cell receptor beta chain was sequenced for a study of T cells expressing NK-cell markers. Study-wide background: Seven sequenced donors out of eight were HCMV-seropositive, one seronegative.

For each CDR3 protein, TCRdb gives one entry from its re-call of the 5' RACE reads, without DNA. This table lists roughly 160,000 distinct CDR3 sequences. CDR1 and CDR2 (germline): KGHDR, SFDVKD. The CDR3 covers 13 residues. Overall study results and limits: In a few donors, dominant clonotypes made up roughly 25-60.1% of CD3+CD56-NKG2C+ cells.

For this clonotype: What it binds is not known.

The receptor was derived from a woman aged 18 to 75 in good health. The rearrangement uses TRBV24-1 and TRBJ2-2; TCRdb's D gene call, TRBD1, goes unchecked for lack of DNA. Source material: blood T cells: a sorted CD56 or NKG2C T cell subset, CD4+ or CD8+ T cells, or bulk PBMC T cells (not recorded which). CDR3 sequence reads: CATSETGTGELFF.